Shown below are 11 T cell receptor beta chains from a single sample sequenced in a study of beta chain features in type 1 diabetes. Investigators reverse transcribed all isolated RNA, so they sequenced expressed TCRB transcripts. Data came from immunoSEQ multiplex PCR; TCRdb stores just in-frame clones and leaves some out. The repertoire consists of about 320,000 clones, with 12% to 15% occurring once and the leading ten covering over 5.5%. The sample was central memory CD4+ T cells from blood. The receptors were sampled from a man aged 25 to 40 in good health.

The chain uses TRBV7-2 and TRBJ2-7; 9 positions agree with TRBD2. The germline CDR1 and CDR2 sequences are SGHTA and FQGNSA. This CDR3 spans 18 amino acids. The junction had 13 bases not matched to a gene; V was cut back by 2 bases and J by 2 bases. The chain's CDR3 is CASSLRVSSSGEPYEQYF. Here the CDR3 DNA reads TGTGCCAGCAGCTTAAGGGTCTCATCTAGCGGGGAGCCCTACGAGCAGTACTTC.

This clone has at least ten counts. The rearrangement links TRBV7-9 to TRBJ1-5, with D unresolved. Germline CDR1 reads SEHNR; CDR2 reads FQNEAQ (reference sequence). The V end was cut by 4 bases, the J end by 0 bases, with 7 bases between. There are 14 residues in the CDR3. The CDR3, as DNA: TGTGCCAGCAGCTACACAAATAGCAATCAGCCCCAGCATTTT. Its translation is CASSYTNSNQPQHF.

Only a few counts were recorded for this clone. V gene TRBV5-4 combines with J gene TRBJ2-1, with a possible D match to TRBD2 (5 bases). CDR1 is SGHNT, CDR2 YYREEE, per germline (reference sequence). Trimming stripped 3 bases from V and 7 bases from J, with 17 bases between. This CDR3 spans 15 amino acids. The CDR3 DNA follows: TGTGCCAGCAGCTCCCCCCGGAGGTTGAGAAATGAGCAGTTCTTC. Translating gives CASSSPRRLRNEQFF.

The J gene is TRBJ1-2, the V gene TRBV13; a possible D gene is TRBD1 (5 bases). The CDR3 has 14 residues. With 5 bases removed from V and 4 bases from J, the gap between germline ends came to 14 bases. Germline-derived CDR1 and CDR2 are PRHDT and FYEKMQ (reference sequence). CDR3 protein: CASSGTQGIYGYTF. The CDR3 DNA is TGTGCCAGCAGCGGAACGCAGGGAATCTATGGCTACACCTTC.

Many counts were recorded for this clone. The sample carries other DNA sequences with the same CDR3. The V and J genes are TRBV18 and TRBJ2-5; D remains unclear. V was trimmed by 0 bases and J by 4 bases, leaving 3 bases between them. The germline V gene has CDR1 KGHSH and CDR2 LQKENI. This CDR3 is built from 12 residues. The CDR3 spells CASSPPGETQYF. CDR3 in DNA: TGTGCCAGCTCACCACCGGGAGAGACCCAGTACTTC.

On this clone itself: Other DNA sequences in this sample translate to the same CDR3. The V gene is TRBV5-6, the J gene TRBJ1-2, with D unresolved. Germline assignment: CDR1 SGHDT and CDR2 YYEEEE. Trimming removed 1 base from V and 1 base from J, with 8 bases in between. The CDR3 totals 14 residues. The CDR3 coding sequence is TGTGCCAGCAGCTTGAACCGCTTTAACTATGGCTACACCTTC. Encoded protein: CASSLNRFNYGYTF.

This clone was detected a few times. The V and J genes are TRBV30 and TRBJ1-2; 10 bases map to TRBD1. Looked up from germline, CDR1 is GTSNPN and CDR2 is SVGIG (reference sequence). With 1 base clipped from V and 6 bases from J, the junction kept 8 bases outside the gene matches. This CDR3 region has 15 residues. The CDR3 coding sequence is TGTGCCTGGAGTGCCTTGGACAGGGGGTCCCATGGCTACACCTTC. Residues: CAWSALDRGSHGYTF.

This chain joins TRBV5-4 and TRBJ2-3; no clear D gene. The CDR3 covers 13 residues. Trimming pared 4 bases from V and 2 bases from J, leaving 8 bases between. Germline V gene sequence: CDR1 SGHNT, CDR2 YYREEE (reference sequence). The DNA for the CDR3 is TGTGCCAGCAGCCCGACTTTCACAGATACGCAGTATTTT. Its translation: CASSPTFTDTQYF.

This clone has a handful of counts. The chain uses TRBV15 and TRBJ1-2; maybe TRBD1 (5 bases). Trimming left V 1 base short and J 8 bases short, with 11 bases between. Germline V CDR1 and CDR2: LNHNV, YYDKDF (reference sequence). This CDR3 has 13 residues. The CDR3 region is CATSRGGGDGYTF. CDR3 coding DNA: TGTGCCACCAGCAGAGGCGGGGGGGACGGCTACACCTTC.

V is TRBV9 and J is TRBJ2-1; D not resolved. V lost 1 base, J lost 7 bases, and 15 bases lay in between. Germline assignment: CDR1 SGDLS and CDR2 YYNGEE. The CDR3 contains 15 residues. DNA of the CDR3: TGTGCCAGCAGCGTATGGGGTAGCCGGCAGAATGAGCAGTTCTTC. As protein: CASSVWGSRQNEQFF.

This clone was recorded a few times. The chain uses TRBV6-1 and TRBJ1-6; D gene unclear. The CDR3 sequence is 13 residues long. Germline CDR1 reads MNHNS; CDR2 reads SASEGT. Trimming took off 0 bases at V and 11 bases at J, with 8 bases between the two ends. CDR3 residues: CASSEAREPPLHF. The CDR3 DNA sequence: TGTGCCAGCAGTGAAGCTCGGGAACCACCCCTCCACTTT.